A selection of T cell receptor beta chains follows, all from one sample in a study of blood T cells in healthy people across ages. TCRdb redid the calling of the 5' RACE reads with MiXCR, one entry per CDR3 protein. The data contain roughly 1,100,000 distinct CDR3 sequences, 25% of them singletons. This same sample was also part of a study on T cells of mothers and their children.

The specimen sequenced was blood. Receptor source: a girl aged 2 to 10 in good health. The CDR3 runs from the conserved cysteine through the conserved F or W.

V	J	CDR3
TRBV6-5	TRBJ1-2	CASSYEAGVDYGYTF
TRBV7-2	TRBJ2-5	CASSPRGGSEETQYF
TRBV3-1	TRBJ2-7	CASSQKFEQYF
TRBV25-1	TRBJ2-5	CASSDGWEQYF
TRBV5-1	TRBJ1-2	CASSQSRAAGHYGYTF
TRBV7-9	TRBJ2-1	CASSSGRTNEQFF
TRBV3-1	TRBJ1-4	CASSSWTTTNEKLFF
TRBV10-3	TRBJ2-1	CAISEGDLSSYNEQFF
TRBV4-1	TRBJ2-5	CASSQDEVRTSGQETQYF
TRBV12-3/TRBV12-4	TRBJ2-1	CASSLFHNEQFF
TRBV12-3/TRBV12-4	TRBJ2-3	CASRLTDHTDTQYF
TRBV7-2	TRBJ2-2	CASSPAVPLNTGELFF
TRBV4-1	TRBJ2-1	CASSQDYAAGVTDEQFF
TRBV20-1	TRBJ2-1	CSARGPNEQFF
TRBV7-9	TRBJ1-5	CASSNSGEGNQPQHF
TRBV28	NA	CASSSPSRSEQFF
TRBV28	TRBJ2-1	CASSSPDTSNLLYNEQFF
TRBV7-2	TRBJ1-2	CASSLWDYGYTF
TRBV20-1	TRBJ2-1	CSARRGGGDEQFF
TRBV11-2	NA	CASNVLAGGRVEQFF
TRBV7-3	TRBJ2-1	CASGGGNNEQFF
TRBV20-1	TRBJ2-7	CSAREARGGSEQYF
TRBV10-3	TRBJ2-2	CAMTGTSGTGELFF
TRBV20-1	TRBJ2-2	CSARDIMREDGELFF
TRBV20-1	TRBJ1-6	CSARASFGETYSPLRF
TRBV12-3/TRBV12-4	TRBJ1-2	CASSLVGQRYGYTF